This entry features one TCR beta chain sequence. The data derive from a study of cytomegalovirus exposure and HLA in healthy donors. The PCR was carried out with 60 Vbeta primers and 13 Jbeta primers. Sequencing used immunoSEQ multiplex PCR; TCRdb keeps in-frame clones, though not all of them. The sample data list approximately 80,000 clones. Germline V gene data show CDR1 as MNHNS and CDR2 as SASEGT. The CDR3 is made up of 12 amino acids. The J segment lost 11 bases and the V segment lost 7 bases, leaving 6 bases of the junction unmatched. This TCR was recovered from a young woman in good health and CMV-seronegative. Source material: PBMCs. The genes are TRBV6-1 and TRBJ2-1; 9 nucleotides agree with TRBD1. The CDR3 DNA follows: TGTGCCAGCACCCGCGGGACAGGGCAGCAGTTCTTC. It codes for CASTRGTGQQFF.